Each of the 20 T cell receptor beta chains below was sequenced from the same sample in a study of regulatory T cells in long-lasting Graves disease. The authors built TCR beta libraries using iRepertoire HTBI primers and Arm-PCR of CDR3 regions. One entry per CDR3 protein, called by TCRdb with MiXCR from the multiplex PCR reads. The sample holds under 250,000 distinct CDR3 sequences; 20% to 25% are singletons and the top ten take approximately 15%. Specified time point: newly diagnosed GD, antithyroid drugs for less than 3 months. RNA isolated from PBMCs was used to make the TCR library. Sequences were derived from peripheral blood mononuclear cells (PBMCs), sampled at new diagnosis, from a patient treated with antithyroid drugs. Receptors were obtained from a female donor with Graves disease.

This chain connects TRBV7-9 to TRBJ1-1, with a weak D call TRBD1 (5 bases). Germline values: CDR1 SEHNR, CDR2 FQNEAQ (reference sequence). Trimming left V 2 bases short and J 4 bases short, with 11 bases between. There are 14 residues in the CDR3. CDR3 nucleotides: TGTGCCAGCAGCTTATCAGGGCAAGGCACTGAAGCTTTCTTT. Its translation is CASSLSGQGTEAFF.

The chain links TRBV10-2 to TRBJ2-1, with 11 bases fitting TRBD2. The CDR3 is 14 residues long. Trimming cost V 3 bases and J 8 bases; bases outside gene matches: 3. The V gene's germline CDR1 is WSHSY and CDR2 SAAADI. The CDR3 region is CASSELAGAYEQFF. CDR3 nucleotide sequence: TGCGCCAGCAGTGAACTAGCGGGAGCTTATGAGCAGTTCTTC.

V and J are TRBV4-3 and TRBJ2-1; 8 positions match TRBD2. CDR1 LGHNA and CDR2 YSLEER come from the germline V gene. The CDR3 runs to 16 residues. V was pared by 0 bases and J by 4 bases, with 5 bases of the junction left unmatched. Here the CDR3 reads CASSQEGSGTYNEQFF. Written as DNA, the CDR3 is TGCGCCAGCAGCCAAGAGGGTAGCGGGACGTACAATGAGCAGTTCTTC.

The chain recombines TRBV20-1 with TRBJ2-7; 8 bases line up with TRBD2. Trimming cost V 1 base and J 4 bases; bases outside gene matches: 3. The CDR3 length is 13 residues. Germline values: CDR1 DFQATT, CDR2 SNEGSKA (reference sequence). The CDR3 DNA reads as TGCAGTGCTAGAGCCGCGGGGGGTTACGAGCAGTACTTC. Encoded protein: CSARAAGGYEQYF.

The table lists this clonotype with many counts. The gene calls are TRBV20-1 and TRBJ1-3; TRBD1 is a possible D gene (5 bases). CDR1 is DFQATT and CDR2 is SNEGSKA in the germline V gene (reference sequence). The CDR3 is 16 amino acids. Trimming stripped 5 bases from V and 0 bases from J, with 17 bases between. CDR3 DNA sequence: TGCAGTGCTCGACAGAGAGGCACCAGCTCTGGAAACACCATATATTTT. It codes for CSARQRGTSSGNTIYF.

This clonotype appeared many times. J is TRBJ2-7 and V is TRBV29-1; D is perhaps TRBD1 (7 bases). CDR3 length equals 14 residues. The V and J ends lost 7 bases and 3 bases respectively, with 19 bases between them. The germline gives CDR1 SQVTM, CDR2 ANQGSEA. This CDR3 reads CSAGGGGGDYEQYF. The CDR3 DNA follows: TGCAGCGCCGGGGGAGGAGGGGGCGACTACGAGCAGTACTTC.

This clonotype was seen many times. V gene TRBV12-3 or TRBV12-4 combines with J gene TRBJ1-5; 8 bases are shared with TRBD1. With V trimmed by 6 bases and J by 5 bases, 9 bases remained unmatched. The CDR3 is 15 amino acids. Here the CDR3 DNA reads TGTGCCAGCAGCGGTGGACAGGGAAGGGATCAGCCCCAGCATTTT. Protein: CASSGGQGRDQPQHF.

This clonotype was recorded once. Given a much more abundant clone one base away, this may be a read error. The CDR3 DNA sequence: TGTGCCAGCAGTCCACCAGGACAGGGCTACACTGAAGCTTTCTTT. Amino acids: CASSPPGQGYTEAFF. The rearrangement joins TRBV28 to TRBJ1-1, with 8 bases matching TRBD1. Per germline, CDR1 MDHEN and CDR2 SYDVKM. The CDR3 is 15 amino acids. V lost 5 bases and J lost 3; bases outside the gene matches: 8.

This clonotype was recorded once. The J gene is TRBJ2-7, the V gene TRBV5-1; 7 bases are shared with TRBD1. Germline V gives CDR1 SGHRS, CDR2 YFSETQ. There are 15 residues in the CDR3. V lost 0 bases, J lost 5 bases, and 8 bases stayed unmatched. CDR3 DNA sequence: TGCGCCAGCAGCTTGGGGTTCAACGGACAGGACGAGCAGTACTTC. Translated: CASSLGFNGQDEQYF. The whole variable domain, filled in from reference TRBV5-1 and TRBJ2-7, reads KAGVTQTPRYLIKTRGQQVTLSCSPISGHRSVSWYQQTPGQGLQFLFEYFSETQRNKGNFPGRFSGRQFSNSRSEMNVSTLELGDSALYLCASSLGFNGQDEQYFGPGTRLTVT.

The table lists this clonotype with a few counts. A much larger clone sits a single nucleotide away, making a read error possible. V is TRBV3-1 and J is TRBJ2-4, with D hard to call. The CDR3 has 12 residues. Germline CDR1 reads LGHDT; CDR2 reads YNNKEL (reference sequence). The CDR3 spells CAGSQAKNIQYF. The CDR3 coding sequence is TGTGCCGGCAGCCAAGCCAAAAACATTCAGTACTTC.

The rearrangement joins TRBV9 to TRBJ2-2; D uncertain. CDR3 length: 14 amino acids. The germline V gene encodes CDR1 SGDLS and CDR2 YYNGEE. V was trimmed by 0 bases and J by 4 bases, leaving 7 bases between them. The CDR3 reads CASSVAGVTGELFF. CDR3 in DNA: TGTGCCAGCAGCGTAGCTGGCGTCACCGGGGAGCTGTTTTTT.

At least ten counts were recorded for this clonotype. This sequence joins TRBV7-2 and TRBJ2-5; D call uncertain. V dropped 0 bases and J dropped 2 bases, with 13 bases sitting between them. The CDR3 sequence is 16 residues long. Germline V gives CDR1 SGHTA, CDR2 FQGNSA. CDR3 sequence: CASSLAPSGYQETQYF. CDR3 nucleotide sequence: TGTGCCAGCAGCTTAGCCCCCTCAGGCTATCAAGAGACCCAGTACTTC.

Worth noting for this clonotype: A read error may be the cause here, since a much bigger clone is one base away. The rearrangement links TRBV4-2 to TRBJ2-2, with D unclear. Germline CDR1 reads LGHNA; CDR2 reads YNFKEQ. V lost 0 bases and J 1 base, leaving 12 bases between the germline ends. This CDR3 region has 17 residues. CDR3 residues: CASSQEHSGVNTGELFF. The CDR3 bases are TGTGCCAGCAGCCAAGAACACTCCGGCGTGAACACCGGGGAGCTGTTTTTT.

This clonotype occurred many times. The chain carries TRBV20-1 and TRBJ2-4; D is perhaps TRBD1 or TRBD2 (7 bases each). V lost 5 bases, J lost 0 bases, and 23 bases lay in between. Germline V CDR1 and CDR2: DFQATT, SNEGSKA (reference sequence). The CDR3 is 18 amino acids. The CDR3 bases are TGCAGTGCTGGACGGGGGCAGGGGGGGAACAGAGCCAAAAACATTCAGTACTTC. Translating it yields CSAGRGQGGNRAKNIQYF.

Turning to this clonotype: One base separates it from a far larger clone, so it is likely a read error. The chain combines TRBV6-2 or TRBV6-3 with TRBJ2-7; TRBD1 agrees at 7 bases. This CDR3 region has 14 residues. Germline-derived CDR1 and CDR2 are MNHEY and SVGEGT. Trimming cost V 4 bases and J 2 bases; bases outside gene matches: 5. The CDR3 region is CASSSLTGTYEQYF. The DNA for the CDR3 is TGTGCCAGCAGTTCTCTGACAGGGACCTACGAGCAGTACTTC.

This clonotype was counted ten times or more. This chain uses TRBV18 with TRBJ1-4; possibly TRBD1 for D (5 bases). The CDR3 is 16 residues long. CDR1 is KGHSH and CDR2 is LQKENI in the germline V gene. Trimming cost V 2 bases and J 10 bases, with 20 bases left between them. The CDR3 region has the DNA TGTGCCAGCTCACCAGATCCGGGACTCGCAGGTGGAAAACTGTTTTTT. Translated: CASSPDPGLAGGKLFF.

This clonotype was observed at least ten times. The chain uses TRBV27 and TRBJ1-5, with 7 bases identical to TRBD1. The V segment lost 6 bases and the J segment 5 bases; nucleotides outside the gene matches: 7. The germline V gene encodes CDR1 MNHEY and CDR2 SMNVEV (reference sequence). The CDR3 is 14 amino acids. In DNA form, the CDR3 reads TGTGCCAGCAGCCCTGACAGGGACCATCAGCCCCAGCATTTT. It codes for CASSPDRDHQPQHF.

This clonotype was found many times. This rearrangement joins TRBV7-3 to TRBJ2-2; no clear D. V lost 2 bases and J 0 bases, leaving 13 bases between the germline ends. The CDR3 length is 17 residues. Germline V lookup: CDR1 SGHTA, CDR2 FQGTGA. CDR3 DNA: TGTGCCAGCAGCTTACCGAGATACAAATCGAACACCGGGGAGCTGTTTTTT. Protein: CASSLPRYKSNTGELFF.

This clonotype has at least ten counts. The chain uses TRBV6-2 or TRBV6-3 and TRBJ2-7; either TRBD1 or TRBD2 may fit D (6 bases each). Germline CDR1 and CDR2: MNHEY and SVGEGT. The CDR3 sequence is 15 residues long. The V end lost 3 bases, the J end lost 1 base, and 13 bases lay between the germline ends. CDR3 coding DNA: TGTGCCAGCAGTTATAACGGAGGGGGGTCCTACGAGCAGTACTTC. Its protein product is CASSYNGGGSYEQYF.

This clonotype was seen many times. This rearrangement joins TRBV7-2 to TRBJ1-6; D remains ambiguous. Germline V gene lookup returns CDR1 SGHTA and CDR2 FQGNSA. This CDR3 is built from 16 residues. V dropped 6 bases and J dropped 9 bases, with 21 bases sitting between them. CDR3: CASRPDDGESGSPLHF. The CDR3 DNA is TGTGCCAGCAGGCCAGATGATGGAGAGTCGGGTTCACCCCTCCACTTT. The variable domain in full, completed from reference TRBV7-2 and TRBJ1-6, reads GAGVSQSPSNKVTEKGKDVELRCDPISGHTALYWYRQSLGQGLEFLIYFQGNSAPDKSGLPSDRFSAERTGGSVSTLTIQRTQQEDSAVYLCASRPDDGESGSPLHFGNGTRLTVT.